The 6 T cell receptor beta chains presented below share a single source sample, sequenced in a study of blood T cell repertoires in COVID-19. Only in-frame clones appear in the TCRdb table, and some are missing; sequencing was by immunoSEQ multiplex PCR. Among under 250,000 clones listed, more than 65% were seen once. Sequencing was done on a sample of peripheral blood. The receptors derive from a woman older than 75 with acute or convalescent COVID-19.

This chain joins TRBV9 and TRBJ1-1; D not resolved. The CDR3 consists of 14 residues. Between the trimmed V and J ends, which lost 0 bases and 1 base, there was a span of 7 bases. Per the germline V gene, CDR1 is SGDLS and CDR2 is YYNGEE. The CDR3 coding sequence is TGTGCCAGCAGCGTAGAATCAGAGAACACTGAAGCTTTCTTT. This gives the protein CASSVESENTEAFF.

This chain joins TRBV10-3 and TRBJ2-3, with D uncertain. Trimming cost V 1 base and J 0 bases, with 2 bases left between them. Germline V CDR1 and CDR2: ENHRY, SYGVKD. The CDR3 spans 13 residues. The CDR3 region is CAISELSTDTQYF. CDR3 nucleotide sequence: TGTGCCATCAGTGAGTTAAGCACAGATACGCAGTATTTT.

The chain combines TRBV19 with TRBJ1-2, with 7 nucleotides matching TRBD1. In germline, CDR1 is LNHDA, CDR2 SQIVND (reference sequence). The CDR3 is 15 residues long. With 3 bases clipped from V and 6 bases from J, the junction kept 10 bases outside the gene matches. The CDR3 DNA reads TGTGCCAGTAGTATCGTCCTGAAGGGGGCAAATGGCTACACCTTC. Translation gives CASSIVLKGANGYTF.

The chain couples TRBV6-6 to TRBJ2-3; TRBD2 is a possible D gene (5 bases). The V and J ends lost 8 bases and 2 bases respectively, with 20 bases between them. The CDR3 has 16 residues. The V gene's germline CDR1 is MNHNY and CDR2 SVGAGI (reference sequence). The CDR3 loop reads CASDPAGLATTDTQYF. Written as DNA, the CDR3 is TGTGCCAGCGATCCAGCCGGGCTAGCAACCACAGATACGCAGTATTTT.

The V call is TRBV6-5, the J call TRBJ1-2; a possible D gene is TRBD1 (6 bases). Germline assignment: CDR1 MNHEY and CDR2 SVGAGI. This CDR3 spans 15 amino acids. Trimming removed 6 bases from V and 0 bases from J, with 14 bases in between. The CDR3 protein is CASSYLGGTNYGYTF. CDR3 coding DNA: TGTGCCAGCAGCTACCTAGGGGGAACTAACTATGGCTACACCTTC.

This clone has a single count. The sample contains more than one DNA sequence encoding this CDR3. This rearrangement joins TRBV12-3 or TRBV12-4 to TRBJ1-2; maybe TRBD1 (5 bases). CDR3 size: 13 residues. The ends were cut back, 3 bases at V and 7 bases at J, with 12 bases in the middle. CDR3 sequence: CASSFRQGGGYTF. The CDR3 region has the DNA TGTGCCAGCAGTTTTCGGCAGGGTGGTGGCTACACCTTC.